These 28 T cell receptor beta chains share one sample of origin, sequenced in a study of identical twins. Each CDR3 protein gets one entry after TCRdb re-called the 5' RACE reads with MiXCR. In the table there are around 490,000 distinct CDR3 sequences, around 15% of which are singletons. The same sample was also studied in work on yellow fever vaccine responses in identical twins.

The sample comprised CD4+ T cells sorted from blood. All receptors come from a woman in her late teens or twenties in good health.

This clonotype has ten or more counts. The V call is TRBV6-5, the J call TRBJ2-7; 8 bases are a match to TRBD1. The length of the CDR3 is 12 residues. Germline trimming cut 10 bases from V and 2 bases from J; bases unmatched to any gene: 4. CDR1 MNHEY and CDR2 SVGAGI come from the germline V gene. CDR3 protein: CATGTGPYEQYF. As DNA, the CDR3 is TGTGCCACGGGGACAGGCCCCTACGAGCAGTACTTC.

The CDR3 protein is CASSQTGGGGETQYF. CDR3 bases: TGTGCCAGCAGCCAAACAGGGGGCGGAGGGGAGACCCAGTACTTC. The genes are TRBV7-9 and TRBJ2-5; 9 bases are a match to TRBD1. Trimming took 5 bases from V and 5 from J; bases not matched to a gene: 9. Germline values: CDR1 SEHNR, CDR2 FQNEAQ (reference sequence). The CDR3 is made up of 15 amino acids.

This clonotype was counted between two and nine times. The chain couples TRBV28 to TRBJ2-7, with a tentative D call TRBD2 (5 bases). Looked up from germline, CDR1 is MDHEN and CDR2 is SYDVKM. This CDR3 has 14 residues. The germline V and J ends were trimmed by 3 bases and 2 bases, with 11 bases remaining between them. CDR3 in amino acids: CASSFWTLTYEQYF. The DNA for the CDR3 is TGTGCCAGCAGTTTTTGGACTTTAACCTACGAGCAGTACTTC.

This clonotype showed up just a few times. V is TRBV4-1 and J is TRBJ2-2, with a tentative D call TRBD2 (5 bases). CDR1 MGHRA and CDR2 YSYEKL come from the germline V gene. V was shortened by 2 bases and J by 1 base, with 8 bases between the two germline ends. The CDR3 consists of 15 residues. CDR3: CASSQLRGNTGELFF. DNA for the CDR3: TGCGCCAGCAGCCAACTCCGGGGGAACACCGGGGAGCTGTTTTTT.

This clonotype was counted a few times. The chain employs TRBV28 and TRBJ2-7; D unclear. Trimming cost V 5 bases and J 0 bases, with 14 bases left between them. There are 15 residues in the CDR3. Per germline, CDR1 MDHEN and CDR2 SYDVKM. Here the CDR3 reads CASSPPGGSSYEQYF. In nucleotides, the CDR3 is TGTGCCAGCAGTCCCCCAGGTGGAAGCTCCTACGAGCAGTACTTC.

This clonotype was counted at least ten times. The rearrangement uses TRBV20-1 and TRBJ2-7; D is possibly TRBD1 or TRBD2 (5 bases each). The length of the CDR3 is 13 residues. Germline-derived CDR1 and CDR2 are DFQATT and SNEGSKA (reference sequence). V lost 5 bases and J lost 4, with 15 bases in between. The CDR3: CSAVRDQSYEQYF. The DNA of the CDR3 is TGCAGTGCTGTCCGGGACCAAAGTTACGAGCAGTACTTC.

This clonotype occurred a few times. The V and J genes are TRBV12-3 or TRBV12-4 and TRBJ1-5; D call uncertain. V dropped 6 bases and J dropped 4 bases, with 7 bases sitting between them. This CDR3 comprises 12 residues. The CDR3 region is CASRTQNQPQHF. CDR3 nucleotide sequence: TGTGCCAGCAGAACGCAAAATCAGCCCCAGCATTTT.

This clonotype was counted ten times or more. The gene calls are TRBV29-1 and TRBJ2-4; tentative D call: TRBD2 (5 bases). This CDR3 contains 14 residues. CDR1 is SQVTM, CDR2 ANQGSEA, per germline. Trimming removed 2 bases from V and 0 bases from J, with 8 bases in between. The chain's CDR3 is CSVESGLAKNIQYF. The CDR3 DNA reads as TGCAGCGTTGAAAGCGGCCTAGCCAAAAACATTCAGTACTTC. Together with reference TRBV29-1 and TRBJ2-4, the CDR3 gives the full variable domain: SAVISQKPSRDICQRGTSLTIQCQVDSQVTMMFWYRQQPGQSLTLIATANQGSEATYESGFVIDKFPISRPNLTFSTLTVSNMSPEDSSIYLCSVESGLAKNIQYFGAGTRLSVL.

This sequence joins TRBV20-1 and TRBJ2-7; D may be TRBD1 (5 bases). Germline V gives CDR1 DFQATT, CDR2 SNEGSKA (reference sequence). V lost 4 bases, J lost 4 bases, and 17 bases lay in between. The CDR3 sequence is 14 residues long. The CDR3 sequence is CSAKGPGRRYEQYV. CDR3 in DNA: TGCAGTGCTAAGGGGCCCGGCAGACGTTACGAGCAGTACGTC.

The V and J genes are TRBV12-3 or TRBV12-4 and TRBJ1-4; the match to TRBD1 covers 8 bases. CDR3 size: 14 residues. The V and J ends lost 5 bases and 7 bases, in that order; junction bases with no gene match: 6. The CDR3 loop is CASSPGQGGEKLFF. CDR3 nucleotide sequence: TGTGCCAGCAGTCCAGGACAGGGAGGTGAAAAACTGTTTTTT.

This chain joins TRBV14 and TRBJ2-1; D not resolved. CDR1 SGHDN and CDR2 FVKESK come from the germline V gene. Trimming shortened V by 4 bases and J by 7 bases, and 11 bases separated the two germline ends. This CDR3 has 13 residues. The CDR3 DNA reads TGTGCCAGCAGCCGCCTGCTCTCGAATGAGCAGTTCTTC. Protein product: CASSRLLSNEQFF.

This clonotype was observed a handful of times. The CDR3 sequence is CASRLDQETQYF. CDR3 sequence (DNA): TGTGCCAGCAGACTAGACCAAGAGACCCAGTACTTC. The J gene is TRBJ2-5, the V gene TRBV12-3 or TRBV12-4, with D perhaps TRBD2 (5 bases). The CDR3 runs 12 residues. The germline V and J ends were trimmed by 6 bases and 0 bases, with 5 bases remaining between them.

There are a few counts of this clonotype. At one boundary the junction diverges from the germline segment, which might be a read error. The chain uses TRBV20-1 and TRBJ1-1, with 7 positions matching TRBD1. The CDR3 sequence is 14 residues long. Germline assignment: CDR1 DFQATT and CDR2 SNEGSKA (reference sequence). CDR3 region: CSATGQTTWGEALF. The DNA for the CDR3 is TGCAGTGCTACGGGACAGACTACCTGGGGTGAAGCTCTCTTT.

The chain links TRBV27 to TRBJ2-7; D might be TRBD2 (7 bases). Trimming removed 6 bases from V and 4 bases from J, with 16 bases in between. In germline, CDR1 is MNHEY, CDR2 SMNVEV (reference sequence). The CDR3 has 14 amino acids. CDR3 sequence: CASRPPGGKYEQYF. The DNA of the CDR3 is TGTGCCAGCAGGCCCCCGGGGGGCAAATACGAGCAGTACTTC.

There are a few counts of this clonotype. The chain links TRBV11-2 to TRBJ2-3, with D perhaps TRBD2 (6 bases). Trimming pared 5 bases from V and 4 bases from J, leaving 19 bases between. The CDR3 extends over 16 amino acids. CDR1 SGHAT and CDR2 FQNNGV come from the germline V gene. As DNA, the CDR3 is TGTGCCAGCAGCCCCCGGGACTCCCTATCGGCAGATACGCAGTATTTT. Its protein is CASSPRDSLSADTQYF.

V usage is TRBV11-2 and J usage is TRBJ2-3; D not resolved. CDR3 length equals 18 residues. Germline V gene sequence: CDR1 SGHAT, CDR2 FQNNGV. The V and J ends lost 4 bases and 5 bases respectively, with 25 bases between them. The CDR3 reads CASSYILVLKEAGDTQYF. The CDR3 coding sequence is TGTGCCAGCAGCTACATATTGGTACTCAAAGAGGCAGGAGATACGCAGTATTTT.

The genes are TRBV2 and TRBJ2-2; unclear D gene. CDR1 is SNHLY and CDR2 is FYNNEI in the germline V gene. V shed 6 bases and J shed 5 bases, with 7 bases lying between them. The CDR3 is 12 residues long. CDR3 bases: TGTGCCAGCAGACATGAGACCGGGGAGCTGTTTTTT. It specifies CASRHETGELFF.

The genes are TRBV4-2 and TRBJ2-5, with D maybe TRBD2 (7 bases). The CDR3 contains 14 residues. CDR1 is LGHNA, CDR2 YNFKEQ, per germline. Trimming removed 5 bases from V and 4 bases from J, with 14 bases in between. CDR3 sequence reads: CASSSQRGGETQYF. The CDR3 DNA follows: TGTGCCAGCAGCTCACAGAGGGGGGGAGAGACCCAGTACTTC.

There are a few counts of this clonotype. This chain joins TRBV20-1 and TRBJ2-3; a possible D gene is TRBD2 (5 bases). The CDR3 has 15 amino acids. Germline values: CDR1 DFQATT, CDR2 SNEGSKA (reference sequence). V shed 2 bases and J shed 1 base, with 13 bases lying between them. Here the CDR3 DNA reads TGCAGTGCTAGATTCGGGAAGCTAGGCACAGATACGCAGTATTTT. As protein: CSARFGKLGTDTQYF.

The rearrangement joins TRBV3-1 to TRBJ2-6, with D unclear. The CDR3 is made up of 16 amino acids. Germline V CDR1 and CDR2: LGHDT, YNNKEL (reference sequence). V gave up 9 bases and J gave up 0 bases, with 15 bases separating them. CDR3 residues: CASQSVPFSGANVLTF. The DNA for the CDR3 is TGTGCCAGTCAATCCGTGCCCTTCTCTGGGGCCAACGTCCTGACTTTC.

The V gene is TRBV20-1, the J gene TRBJ2-4; D may be TRBD2 (5 bases). The V end lost 1 base, the J end lost 14 bases, and 21 bases lay between the germline ends. The CDR3 loop spans 14 amino acids. Germline V gene data show CDR1 as DFQATT and CDR2 as SNEGSKA (reference sequence). The chain's CDR3 is CSARVGVQGSVEYF. DNA for the CDR3: TGCAGTGCTAGAGTCGGGGTTCAAGGGTCGGTTGAGTACTTC.

The chain recombines TRBV5-1 with TRBJ2-7; 7 nucleotides line up with TRBD2. The CDR3 runs to 13 residues. V trimming: 7 bases; J trimming: 1 base; junction bases outside the gene matches: 5. CDR1 is SGHRS, CDR2 YFSETQ, per germline. The CDR3 DNA reads TGCGCCAGCGCTCTAGCGGATTCCTACGAGCAGTACTTC. Its protein product is CASALADSYEQYF.

This clonotype showed up just a few times. The rearrangement joins TRBV10-1 to TRBJ1-1; D remains ambiguous. CDR1 WNHNN and CDR2 SYGVQD come from the germline V gene (reference sequence). The CDR3 sequence is 13 residues long. V lost 6 bases, J lost 3 bases, and 11 bases lay in between. CDR3 nucleotide sequence: TGCGCCAGCAGCAAGAAGATGGACACTGAAGCTTTCTTT. It translates to CASSKKMDTEAFF.

The J gene is TRBJ2-1, the V gene TRBV5-1; D tentatively fits TRBD1 or TRBD2 (6 bases each). The CDR3 covers 15 residues. Per the germline V gene, CDR1 is SGHRS and CDR2 is YFSETQ. V was trimmed by 0 bases and J by 8 bases, leaving 15 bases between them. CDR3 in DNA: TGCGCCAGCAGCTTGGGGGGGGCAGCTGGGGATGAGCAGTTCTTC. This translates into CASSLGGAAGDEQFF.

This chain joins TRBV24-1 and TRBJ2-1; D is unclear. This CDR3 has 15 residues. Germline V gene lookup returns CDR1 KGHDR and CDR2 SFDVKD. V was pared by 5 bases and J by 8 bases, with 18 bases between. This CDR3 is CATSGDRPTDDEQFF. For the CDR3, the DNA is TGTGCCACCAGTGGTGACCGGCCTACAGATGATGAGCAGTTCTTC.

The chain uses TRBV13 and TRBJ1-3; D gene uncertain. CDR1 and CDR2 from the germline V gene are PRHDT and FYEKMQ (reference sequence). This CDR3 has 18 amino acids. With 5 bases removed from V and 4 bases from J, the gap between germline ends came to 24 bases. The CDR3 protein is CASSRRPPWSGKGNTIYF. Here the CDR3 DNA reads TGTGCCAGCAGCCGCCGTCCGCCGTGGTCCGGGAAGGGAAACACCATATATTTT.

The rearrangement uses TRBV2 and TRBJ2-1, with TRBD2 matching over 8 bases. Germline loops: CDR1 SNHLY, CDR2 FYNNEI. CDR3 length: 16 residues. Unmatched junction bases numbered 8, after V lost 7 bases and J lost 0 bases. The CDR3 DNA sequence: TGTGCCAGCAATTTGCTAGCGGGTCCCTCCTACAATGAGCAGTTCTTC. Its protein is CASNLLAGPSYNEQFF.

This clonotype occurred a few times. The rearrangement uses TRBV12-3 or TRBV12-4 and TRBJ2-3; no clear D. Trimming removed 1 base from V and 0 bases from J, with 8 bases in between. This CDR3 is built from 15 residues. In DNA form, the CDR3 reads TGTGCCAGCAGTTTAGACAAAACTAGCACAGATACGCAGTATTTT. Its protein product is CASSLDKTSTDTQYF.